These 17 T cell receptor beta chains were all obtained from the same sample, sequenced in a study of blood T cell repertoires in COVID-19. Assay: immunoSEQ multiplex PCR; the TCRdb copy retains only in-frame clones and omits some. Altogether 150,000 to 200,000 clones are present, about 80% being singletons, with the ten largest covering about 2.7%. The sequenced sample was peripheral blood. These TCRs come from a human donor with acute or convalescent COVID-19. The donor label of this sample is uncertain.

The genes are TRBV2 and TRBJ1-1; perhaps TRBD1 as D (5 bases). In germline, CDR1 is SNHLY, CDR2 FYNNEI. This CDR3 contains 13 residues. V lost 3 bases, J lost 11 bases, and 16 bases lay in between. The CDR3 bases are TGTGCCAGCAGTGAGTACAACCCGGGGGGTGCTTTCTTT. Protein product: CASSEYNPGGAFF.

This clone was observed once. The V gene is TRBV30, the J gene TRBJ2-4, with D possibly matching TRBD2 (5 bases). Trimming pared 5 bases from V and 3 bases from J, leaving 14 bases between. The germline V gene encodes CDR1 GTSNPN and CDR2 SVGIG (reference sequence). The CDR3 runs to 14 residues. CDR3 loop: CAWGWGDVKNIQYF. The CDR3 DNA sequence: TGTGCCTGGGGCTGGGGAGACGTCAAAAACATTCAGTACTTC.

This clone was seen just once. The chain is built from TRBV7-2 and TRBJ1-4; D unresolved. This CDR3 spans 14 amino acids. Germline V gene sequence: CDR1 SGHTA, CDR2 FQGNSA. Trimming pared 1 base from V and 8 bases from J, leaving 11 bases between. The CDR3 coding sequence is TGTGCCAGCAGCTTAGATCATGGGGAGGAAAAACTGTTTTTT. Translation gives CASSLDHGEEKLFF.

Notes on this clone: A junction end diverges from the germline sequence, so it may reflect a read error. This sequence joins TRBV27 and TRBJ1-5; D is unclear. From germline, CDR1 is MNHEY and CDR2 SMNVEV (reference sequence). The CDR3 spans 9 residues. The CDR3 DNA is TGTGCCAGCAGACGGCCCGAGGATTTT. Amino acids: CASRRPEDF.

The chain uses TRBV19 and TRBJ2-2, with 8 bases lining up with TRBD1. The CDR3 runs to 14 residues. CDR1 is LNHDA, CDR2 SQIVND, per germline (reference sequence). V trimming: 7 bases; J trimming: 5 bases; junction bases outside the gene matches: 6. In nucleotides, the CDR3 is TGTGCCAGTACCCGGACAGGGAGGACCGGGGAGCTGTTTTTT. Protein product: CASTRTGRTGELFF.

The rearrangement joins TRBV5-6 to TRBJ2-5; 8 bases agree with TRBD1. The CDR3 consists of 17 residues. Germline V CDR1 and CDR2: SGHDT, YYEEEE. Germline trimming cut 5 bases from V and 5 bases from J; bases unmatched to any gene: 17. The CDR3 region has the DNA TGTGCCAGCAGTCCCGGGACAGGTGGCGGGTTTCGCGAGACCCAGTACTTC. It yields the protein CASSPGTGGGFRETQYF.

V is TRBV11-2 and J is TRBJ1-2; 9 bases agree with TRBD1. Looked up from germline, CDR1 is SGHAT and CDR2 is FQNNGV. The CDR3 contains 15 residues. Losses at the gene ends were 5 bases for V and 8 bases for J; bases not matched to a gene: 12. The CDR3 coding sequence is TGTGCCAGCAGCCCGCCGGACAGGGGATGGATCGGCTACACCTTC. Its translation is CASSPPDRGWIGYTF.

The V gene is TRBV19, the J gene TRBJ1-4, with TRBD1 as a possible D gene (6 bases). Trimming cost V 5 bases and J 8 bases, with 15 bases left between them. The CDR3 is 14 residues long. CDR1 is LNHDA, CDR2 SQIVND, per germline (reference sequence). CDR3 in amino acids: CASSRGQGEEKLFF. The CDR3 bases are TGTGCCAGTAGTCGGGGACAAGGGGAAGAAAAACTGTTTTTT.

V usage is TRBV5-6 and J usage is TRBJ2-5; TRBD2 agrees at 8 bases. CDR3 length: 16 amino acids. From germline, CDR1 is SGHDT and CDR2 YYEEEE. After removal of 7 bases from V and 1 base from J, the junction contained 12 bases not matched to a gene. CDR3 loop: CASDALGAGGQETQYF. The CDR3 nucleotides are TGTGCCAGCGACGCGCTGGGTGCGGGGGGCCAAGAGACCCAGTACTTC.

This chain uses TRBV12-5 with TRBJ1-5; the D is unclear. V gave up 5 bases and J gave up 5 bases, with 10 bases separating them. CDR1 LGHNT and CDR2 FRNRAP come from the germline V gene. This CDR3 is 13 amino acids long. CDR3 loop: CASGPDMDQPQHF. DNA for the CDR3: TGTGCTAGTGGTCCTGACATGGATCAGCCCCAGCATTTT.

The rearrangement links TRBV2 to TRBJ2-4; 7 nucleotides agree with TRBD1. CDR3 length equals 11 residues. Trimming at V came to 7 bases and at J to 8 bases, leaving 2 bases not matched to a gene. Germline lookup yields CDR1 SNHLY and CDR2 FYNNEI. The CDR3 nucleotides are TGTGCCAGCAAGGGGGCTTACATTCAGTACTTC. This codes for CASKGAYIQYF.

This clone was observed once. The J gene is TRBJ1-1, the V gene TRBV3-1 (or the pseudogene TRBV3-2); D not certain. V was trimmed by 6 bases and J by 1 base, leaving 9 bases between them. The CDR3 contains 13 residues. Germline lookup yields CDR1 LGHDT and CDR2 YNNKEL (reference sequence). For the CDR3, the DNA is TGTGCCAGCAGGACTCGACCGAACACTGAAGCTTTCTTT. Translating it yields CASRTRPNTEAFF.

The CDR3 protein is CASSITSGGSYEQYF. For the CDR3, the DNA is TGTGCCAGCAGCATAACTAGCGGGGGGTCCTACGAGCAGTACTTC. V and J are TRBV7-2 and TRBJ2-7; 12 bases line up with TRBD2. V dropped 5 bases and J dropped 1; count of bases not matched to a gene: 3. This CDR3 region has 15 residues. Looked up from germline, CDR1 is SGHTA and CDR2 is FQGNSA.

The CDR3 region is CASSSITGYPPQFF. The CDR3 DNA is TGTGCCAGCAGTTCAATCACAGGCTACCCCCCGCAGTTCTTC. This chain connects TRBV27 to TRBJ2-1; D perhaps matches TRBD1 (5 bases). V lost 4 bases to trimming and J lost 12 bases, with 19 bases between them. CDR3 length: 14 amino acids. CDR1 is MNHEY and CDR2 is SMNVEV in the germline V gene (reference sequence).

CDR3 protein: CASSPRTGGDEQYF. In nucleotides, the CDR3 is TGTGCCAGCAGCCCCCGGACAGGGGGCGACGAGCAGTACTTC. The V and J genes are TRBV11-3 and TRBJ2-7; 11 bases map to TRBD1. Trimming at V came to 5 bases and at J to 5 bases, leaving 5 bases not matched to a gene. CDR1 and CDR2 from the germline V gene are SGHNT and YENEEA. The CDR3 length is 14 residues. Complete variable domain (other parts from reference TRBV11-3 and TRBJ2-7): EAGVVQSPRYKIIEKKQPVAFWCNPISGHNTLYWYLQNLGQGPELLIRYENEEAVDDSQLPKDRFSAERLKGVDSTLKIQPAELGDSAVYLCASSPRTGGDEQYFGPGTRLTVT.

The CDR3 DNA sequence: TGTGCCAGCAGCCGGCGACAGGGGGCGTTGGTTCAGCCCCAGCATTTT. Residues: CASSRRQGALVQPQHF. V usage is TRBV5-5 and J usage is TRBJ1-5; TRBD1 aligns across 10 bases. Germline CDR1 SGHKS, CDR2 YYEKEE (reference sequence). The CDR3 spans 16 residues. The ends lost 4 bases at V and 6 bases at J; junction bases unmatched: 10.

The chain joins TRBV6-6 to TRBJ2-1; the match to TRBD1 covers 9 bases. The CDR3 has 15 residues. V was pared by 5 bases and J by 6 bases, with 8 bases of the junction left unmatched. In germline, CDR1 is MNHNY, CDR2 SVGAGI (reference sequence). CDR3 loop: CASSTLDRGTNEQFF. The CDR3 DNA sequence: TGTGCCAGCAGTACCCTCGACAGGGGGACCAATGAGCAGTTCTTC.